The 21 T cell receptor beta chains below all came from one sample that was sequenced in a study of shared clonotypes between healthy human individuals (dated by TCRdb to about 2020). The library was prepared using the immunoSEQ multiplex PCR assay. Not all clones reach the TCRdb copy of this immuneACCESS table, which keeps in-frame sequences only. Checked studies attribute under half of the gap to unresolved V genes and leave the rest unexplained. The sample has roughly 700,000 clones on record, 74% of them singletons. Of the sample, 1.5% to 2% falls within the top ten clones. Sequencing input: memory CD4+ T cells sorted from blood. The meaning of the sample's cell subset or site label: CD45RA-negative fraction. The origin of the receptors is a woman aged 25-40 years in good health.

The chain links TRBV6-6 to TRBJ1-5; D is uncertain. CDR1 is MNHNY and CDR2 is SVGAGI in the germline V gene (reference sequence). Between the trimmed V and J ends, which lost 8 bases and 13 bases, there was a span of 24 bases. This CDR3 is 14 amino acids long. This chain's CDR3 is CASAARVPSGRQHF. As DNA, the CDR3 is TGTGCCAGCGCGGCCAGAGTCCCCTCGGGGAGGCAGCATTTT.

This clone was recorded once. V usage is TRBV10-3 and J usage is TRBJ2-1, with D uncertain. V lost 10 bases to trimming and J lost 6 bases, with 19 bases between them. Germline V gene lookup returns CDR1 ENHRY and CDR2 SYGVKD. The CDR3 consists of 14 residues. The CDR3: CATSPPSAPNEQFF. The CDR3 DNA is TGTGCCACTTCCCCCCCAAGTGCTCCCAATGAGCAGTTCTTC.

The genes are TRBV2 and TRBJ2-5; TRBD1 matches at 8 bases. Per germline, CDR1 SNHLY and CDR2 FYNNEI. CDR3 length: 14 residues. V was clipped by 5 bases and J by 4 bases; unmatched bases: 6. CDR3 protein: CASSRQGPTETQYF. The CDR3 DNA reads TGTGCCAGCAGTAGACAGGGGCCAACAGAGACCCAGTACTTC.

V is TRBV28 and J is TRBJ2-5, with D tentatively TRBD2 (5 bases). The CDR3 runs 14 residues. The V gene's germline CDR1 is MDHEN and CDR2 SYDVKM. Trimming pared 7 bases from V and 5 bases from J, leaving 17 bases between. The CDR3 DNA reads as TGTGCCAGCACCTCCCGTGGGAGTTTGGAGACCCAGTACTTC. This translates into CASTSRGSLETQYF.

The V and J genes are TRBV28 and TRBJ1-1; D is possibly TRBD1 (5 bases). V lost 6 bases and J lost 4, with 9 bases in between. The CDR3 sequence is 12 residues long. The V gene's germline CDR1 is MDHEN and CDR2 SYDVKM. The CDR3 region is CASSSGPTEAFF. The CDR3 region has the DNA TGTGCCAGCAGCTCGGGACCCACTGAAGCTTTCTTT.

This clone appeared a few times. The chain is built from TRBV4-1 and TRBJ1-3; D is perhaps TRBD1 (6 bases). Germline-derived CDR1 and CDR2 are MGHRA and YSYEKL. V dropped 4 bases and J dropped 4 bases, with 17 bases sitting between them. The CDR3 runs 16 residues. The CDR3 sequence is CASSLLAGAGGNTIYF. DNA for the CDR3: TGCGCCAGCAGCCTTCTCGCAGGGGCGGGAGGAAACACCATATATTTT.

The CDR3 DNA reads as TGTGCCAGCAGCTCCGGGACAGGGAGTAAGCCCCAGCATTTT. Its protein product is CASSSGTGSKPQHF. The rearrangement uses TRBV5-8 and TRBJ1-5; 9 bases agree with TRBD1. V was clipped by 3 bases and J by 8 bases; unmatched bases: 6. The germline V gene encodes CDR1 SGHTS and CDR2 YDEGEE. The CDR3 extends over 14 amino acids. The full variable domain, completed using reference TRBV5-8 and TRBJ1-5, is EAGVTQSPTHLIKTRGQQATLRCSPISGHTSVYWYQQALGLGLQFLLWYDEGEERNRGNFPPRFSGRQFPNYSSELNVNALELEDSALYLCASSSGTGSKPQHFGDGTRLSIL.

This chain joins TRBV27 and TRBJ2-1; 10 nucleotides match TRBD2. V gave up 5 bases and J gave up 13 bases; unmatched junction bases: 8. The CDR3 spans 13 residues. CDR1 and CDR2 from the germline V gene are MNHEY and SMNVEV (reference sequence). The CDR3 loop is CASSIKREGEQFF. In DNA, the CDR3 is TGTGCCAGCAGTATAAAGCGGGAGGGCGAACAGTTCTTC.

The rearrangement uses TRBV2 and TRBJ1-5; 7 positions agree with TRBD1. This CDR3 has 15 residues. CDR1 SNHLY and CDR2 FYNNEI come from the germline V gene. V was clipped by 2 bases and J by 2 bases; unmatched bases: 3. In nucleotides, the CDR3 is TGTGCCAGCAGTGAACGGACAGGTCGCAATCAGCCCCAGCATTTT. As protein: CASSERTGRNQPQHF.

V gene TRBV6-5 combines with J gene TRBJ2-3; D may be TRBD2 (6 bases). CDR3 length: 14 amino acids. V was cut by 2 bases and J by 3 bases, with 9 bases left in between. Germline V gives CDR1 MNHEY, CDR2 SVGAGI. The CDR3 DNA sequence: TGTGCCAGCAGTTACGGGGACTCAACAGATACGCAGTATTTT. Protein sequence: CASSYGDSTDTQYF.

The rearrangement joins TRBV19 to TRBJ2-7; 7 positions match TRBD1. Germline V gene data show CDR1 as LNHDA and CDR2 as SQIVND (reference sequence). This CDR3 has 14 amino acids. V gave up 5 bases and J gave up 0 bases; unmatched junction bases: 4. CDR3 sequence: CASSLRDSSYEQYF. The CDR3 DNA sequence: TGTGCCAGTAGTCTTCGGGACAGCTCCTACGAGCAGTACTTC.

To note about this clone: Other DNA sequences from this sample encode an identical CDR3 as well. This chain joins TRBV7-3 and TRBJ2-5; tentatively, D is TRBD1 (5 bases). The V end was cut by 3 bases, the J end by 1 base, with 9 bases between. The CDR3 length is 14 residues. Germline CDR1 is SGHTA and CDR2 is FQGTGA. CDR3: CASSFQGSQETQYF. CDR3 coding DNA: TGTGCCAGCAGCTTCCAGGGCTCCCAAGAGACCCAGTACTTC. Full variable domain (missing parts from reference TRBV7-3 and TRBJ2-5): GAGVSQTPSNKVTEKGKYVELRCDPISGHTALYWYRQSLGQGPEFLIYFQGTGAADDSGLPNDRFFAVRPEGSVSTLKIQRTERGDSAVYLCASSFQGSQETQYFGPGTRLLVL.

This chain links TRBV2 with TRBJ2-7; possibly TRBD2 for D (5 bases). V shed 4 bases and J shed 2 bases, with 9 bases lying between them. Germline V gives CDR1 SNHLY, CDR2 FYNNEI. CDR3 size: 13 residues. The CDR3 here is CASSGVGAYEQYF. The CDR3, as DNA: TGTGCCAGCAGTGGGGTGGGAGCCTACGAGCAGTACTTC. The complete variable domain, with remaining parts taken from reference TRBV2 and TRBJ2-7, reads EPEVTQTPSHQVTQMGQEVILRCVPISNHLYFYWYRQILGQKVEFLVSFYNNEISEKSEIFDDQFSVERPDGSNFTLKIRSTKLEDSAMYFCASSGVGAYEQYFGPGTRLTVT.

This chain uses TRBV28 with TRBJ2-3, with 8 nucleotides matching TRBD1. CDR1 MDHEN and CDR2 SYDVKM come from the germline V gene. V was pared by 3 bases and J by 6 bases, with 8 bases of the junction left unmatched. CDR3 length equals 15 residues. In DNA form, the CDR3 reads TGTGCCAGCAGTTTCTCCGGACAGGGTTCGGATACGCAGTATTTT. Translated, it gives CASSFSGQGSDTQYF.

The rearrangement uses TRBV7-9 and TRBJ2-5; D possibly corresponds to TRBD1 (6 bases). Between the trimmed V and J ends, which lost 5 bases and 0 bases, there was a span of 13 bases. CDR3 length equals 15 residues. Germline loops: CDR1 SEHNR, CDR2 FQNEAQ (reference sequence). The CDR3 DNA sequence: TGTGCCAGCAGCAGGGACACTTGGTACCAAGAGACCCAGTACTTC. The encoded protein is CASSRDTWYQETQYF.

The chain couples TRBV30 to TRBJ2-3, with no clear D. Per germline, CDR1 GTSNPN and CDR2 SVGIG (reference sequence). The germline V and J ends were trimmed by 2 bases and 7 bases, with 7 bases remaining between them. The CDR3 consists of 11 residues. The CDR3 region has the DNA TGTGCCTGGAGTAGTGCCTATACGCAGTATTTT. It translates to CAWSSAYTQYF.

The chain employs TRBV27 and TRBJ1-2, with 9 nucleotides matching TRBD1. Germline CDR1 reads MNHEY; CDR2 reads SMNVEV (reference sequence). The CDR3 sequence is 15 residues long. With 3 bases clipped from V and 4 bases from J, the junction kept 6 bases outside the gene matches. CDR3 protein: CASSLEQGASYGYTF. CDR3 DNA sequence: TGTGCCAGCAGTTTGGAACAGGGGGCCTCCTATGGCTACACCTTC.

The chain combines TRBV19 with TRBJ1-2, with D possibly matching TRBD1 (5 bases). This CDR3 is 14 amino acids long. CDR1 is LNHDA, CDR2 SQIVND, per germline (reference sequence). Trimming cost V 6 bases and J 2 bases, with 13 bases left between them. CDR3 protein: CASRLRRGNYGYTF. The CDR3 DNA reads TGTGCCAGTAGACTGAGGAGGGGCAACTATGGCTACACCTTC.

The chain uses TRBV19 and TRBJ1-1; the D is unclear. The CDR3 extends over 14 amino acids. Trimming shortened V by 3 bases and J by 1 base, and 9 bases separated the two germline ends. Per the germline V gene, CDR1 is LNHDA and CDR2 is SQIVND (reference sequence). For the CDR3, the DNA is TGTGCCAGTAGTATTGAAGGCAGGAACACTGAAGCTTTCTTT. It translates to CASSIEGRNTEAFF.

This chain uses TRBV7-8 with TRBJ2-3; TRBD2 matches at 13 bases. The length of the CDR3 is 14 residues. J gave up 6 bases and V 4 bases, and 1 base lay outside the gene matches. The germline V gene has CDR1 SGHVS and CDR2 FQNEAQ. CDR3 amino acids: CASSSTSGRDTQYF. The CDR3 DNA reads TGTGCCAGCAGCTCGACTAGCGGGAGGGATACGCAGTATTTT.

This chain links TRBV28 with TRBJ2-7; 7 bases match TRBD2. V gave up 4 bases and J gave up 0 bases; unmatched junction bases: 6. CDR1 MDHEN and CDR2 SYDVKM come from the germline V gene. This CDR3 is 15 amino acids long. The CDR3: CASSSPAGSSYEQYF. CDR3 sequence (DNA): TGTGCCAGCAGTTCTCCAGCGGGGAGCTCCTACGAGCAGTACTTC.